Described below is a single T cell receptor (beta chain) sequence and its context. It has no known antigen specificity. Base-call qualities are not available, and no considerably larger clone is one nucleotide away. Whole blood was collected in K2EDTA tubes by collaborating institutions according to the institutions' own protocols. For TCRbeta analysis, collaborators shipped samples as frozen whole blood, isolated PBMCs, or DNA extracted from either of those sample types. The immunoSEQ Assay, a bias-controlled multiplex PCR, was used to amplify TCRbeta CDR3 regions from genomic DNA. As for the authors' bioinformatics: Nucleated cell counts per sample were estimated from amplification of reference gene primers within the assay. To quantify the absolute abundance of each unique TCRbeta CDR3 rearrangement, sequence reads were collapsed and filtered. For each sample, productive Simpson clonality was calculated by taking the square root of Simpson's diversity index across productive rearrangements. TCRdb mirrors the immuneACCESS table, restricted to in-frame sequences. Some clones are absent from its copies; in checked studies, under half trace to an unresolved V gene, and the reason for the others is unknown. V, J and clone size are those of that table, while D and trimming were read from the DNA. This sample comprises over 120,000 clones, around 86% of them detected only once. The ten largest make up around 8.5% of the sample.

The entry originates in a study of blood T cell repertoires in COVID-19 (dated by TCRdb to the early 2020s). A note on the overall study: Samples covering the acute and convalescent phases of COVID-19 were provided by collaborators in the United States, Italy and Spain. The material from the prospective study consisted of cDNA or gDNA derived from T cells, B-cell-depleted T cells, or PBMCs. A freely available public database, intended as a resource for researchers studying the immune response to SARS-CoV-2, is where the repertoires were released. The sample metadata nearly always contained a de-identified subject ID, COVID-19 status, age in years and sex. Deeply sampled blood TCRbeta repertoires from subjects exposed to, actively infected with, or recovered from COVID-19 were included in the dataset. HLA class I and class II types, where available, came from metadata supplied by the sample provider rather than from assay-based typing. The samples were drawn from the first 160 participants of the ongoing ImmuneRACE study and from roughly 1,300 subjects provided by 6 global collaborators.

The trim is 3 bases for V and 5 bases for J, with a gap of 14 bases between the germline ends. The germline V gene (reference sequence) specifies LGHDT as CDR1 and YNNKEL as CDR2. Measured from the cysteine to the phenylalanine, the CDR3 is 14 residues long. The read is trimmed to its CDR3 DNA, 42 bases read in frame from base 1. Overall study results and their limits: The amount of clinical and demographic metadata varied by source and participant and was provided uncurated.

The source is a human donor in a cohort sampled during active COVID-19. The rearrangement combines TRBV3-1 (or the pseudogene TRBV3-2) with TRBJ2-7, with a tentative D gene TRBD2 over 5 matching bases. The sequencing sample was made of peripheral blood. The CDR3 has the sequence CASSQDGLVDEQYF. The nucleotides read TGTGCCAGCAGCCAGGATGGACTGGTGGACGAGCAGTACTTC.